A single sample gave rise to the 20 T cell receptor beta chains below, sequenced in a study of identifying expanded T cells in peripheral blood. The repertoire was sequenced with immunoSEQ multiplex PCR; TCRdb's copy has only in-frame clones and lacks some. The data hold 85,000 to 90,000 clones, with 75% to 90% observed a single time. Sequencing was performed on blood. The receptor set was obtained from a person between 18 and 69 years old in good health.

This chain uses TRBV5-1 with TRBJ2-3; possibly TRBD2 for D (6 bases). There are 15 residues in the CDR3. CDR1 is SGHRS, CDR2 YFSETQ, per germline. V lost 5 bases to trimming and J lost 2 bases, with 15 bases between them. The CDR3 reads CASRAGSGPTDTQYF. The CDR3 nucleotides read TGCGCCAGCAGGGCGGGATCGGGCCCCACAGATACGCAGTATTTT.

On this clone: Different DNA sequences within this sample yield the same CDR3. The chain employs TRBV7-9 and TRBJ2-7, with D unclear. The CDR3 is made up of 12 amino acids. V lost 2 bases, J lost 5 bases, and 7 bases lay in between. Germline CDR1 and CDR2: SEHNR and FQNEAQ (reference sequence). The CDR3 bases are TGTGCCAGCAGCTTATCTGGGGACGAGCAGTACTTC. It yields the protein CASSLSGDEQYF.

The rearrangement joins TRBV5-1 to TRBJ2-5; 8 bases align to TRBD2. Germline assignment: CDR1 SGHRS and CDR2 YFSETQ. The junction had 9 bases not matched to a gene; V was cut back by 4 bases and J by 4 bases. The CDR3 covers 15 residues. The CDR3, as DNA: TGCGCCAGCAGCCCCGATCTAGCGGGCCCAGAGACCCAGTACTTC. Its protein is CASSPDLAGPETQYF.

Note on this clone: At the DNA level, this CDR3 is encoded by other sequences in the same sample as well. The V and J genes are TRBV18 and TRBJ2-1, with no clear D. This CDR3 region has 13 residues. The V end was cut by 3 bases, the J end by 4 bases, with 7 bases between. Germline values: CDR1 KGHSH, CDR2 LQKENI. CDR3 in amino acids: CASSPDSYNEQFF. CDR3 bases: TGTGCCAGCTCACCGGATAGTTACAATGAGCAGTTCTTC.

The chain links TRBV19 to TRBJ1-2; 7 positions match TRBD1. The CDR3 consists of 14 residues. Germline V lookup: CDR1 LNHDA, CDR2 SQIVND (reference sequence). Trimming at V came to 1 base and at J to 5 bases, leaving 4 bases not matched to a gene. The CDR3: CASSIVGQRYGYTF. The CDR3 region has the DNA TGTGCCAGTAGTATAGTGGGACAGAGATATGGCTACACCTTC.

In the case of this clone: Other nucleotide sequences from this sample produce the same CDR3. The genes are TRBV6-5 and TRBJ1-1; no clear D gene. Germline CDR1 reads MNHEY; CDR2 reads SVGAGI. V lost 2 bases to trimming and J lost 0 bases, with 4 bases between them. The CDR3 is made up of 13 amino acids. DNA of the CDR3: TGTGCCAGCAGTTACAGGGTGAACACTGAAGCTTTCTTT. This translates into CASSYRVNTEAFF.

The chain combines TRBV2 with TRBJ1-2, with TRBD1 matching over 7 bases. Germline V gene data show CDR1 as SNHLY and CDR2 as FYNNEI. V shed 4 bases and J 2 bases; nucleotides not matched to a gene: 10. This CDR3 region has 16 residues. CDR3 region: CASSGGGGSRNYGYTF. The CDR3, as DNA: TGTGCCAGCAGTGGTGGAGGGGGCTCGAGAAACTATGGCTACACCTTC.

This clone was counted only a few times. The rearrangement links TRBV7-3 to TRBJ1-5, with D maybe TRBD1 (5 bases). CDR1 and CDR2 (germline): SGHTA, FQGTGA. The CDR3 has 14 residues. Between the trimmed V and J ends, which lost 5 bases and 7 bases, there was a span of 15 bases. The CDR3 DNA is TGTGCCAGCAGCAATCAGGGCCAGGGACAGCCCCAGCATTTT. Protein product: CASSNQGQGQPQHF.

The genes are TRBV10-3 and TRBJ1-1; D is undetermined. The CDR3 spans 15 residues. Trimming left V 3 bases short and J 3 bases short, with 14 bases between. Germline CDR1 and CDR2: ENHRY and SYGVKD. This CDR3 reads CAISDQRTEHTEAFF. In nucleotides, the CDR3 is TGTGCCATCAGTGACCAAAGGACGGAACACACTGAAGCTTTCTTT.

Only a few counts were recorded for this clone. Other nucleotide sequences in the sample specify the same CDR3. The chain links TRBV20-1 to TRBJ1-1; D might be TRBD1 (5 bases). With 3 bases removed from V and 7 bases from J, the gap between germline ends came to 9 bases. Germline CDR1 reads DFQATT; CDR2 reads SNEGSKA (reference sequence). CDR3 length equals 11 residues. CDR3 amino acids: CSARQGDEAFF. The CDR3 DNA reads as TGCAGTGCTAGGCAAGGGGATGAAGCTTTCTTT.

This clone has more than one count but fewer than ten. The chain is built from TRBV2 and TRBJ1-3; D is undetermined. Germline V gene sequence: CDR1 SNHLY, CDR2 FYNNEI. V was cut by 4 bases and J by 8 bases, with 18 bases left in between. The CDR3 has 15 residues. CDR3 in amino acids: CASSGGSSFLDTIYF. The CDR3 nucleotides are TGTGCCAGCAGTGGAGGATCTTCCTTTCTGGACACCATATATTTT.

This chain connects TRBV15 to TRBJ2-7; unclear D gene. CDR1 LNHNV and CDR2 YYDKDF come from the germline V gene (reference sequence). Trimming removed 0 bases at V and 3 bases at J, with 12 bases between. The CDR3 runs to 15 residues. The CDR3 sequence is CATSRDVRAYYEQYF. As DNA, the CDR3 is TGTGCCACCAGCAGAGATGTACGGGCCTACTACGAGCAGTACTTC.

CDR3 DNA sequence: TGTGCCAGCAGCTTCTTAGGGGGGCCGAGCACAGATACGCAGTATTTT. This codes for CASSFLGGPSTDTQYF. The rearrangement uses TRBV11-3 and TRBJ2-3; possibly TRBD1 or TRBD2 for D (6 bases each). Germline CDR1 SGHNT, CDR2 YENEEA. The CDR3 loop spans 16 amino acids. Trimming removed 3 bases from V and 0 bases from J, with 13 bases in between.

The chain is built from TRBV19 and TRBJ2-6, with a possible D match to TRBD2 (6 bases). The CDR3 is 16 amino acids. Trimming took 3 bases from V and 1 from J, leaving 10 bases between them. Germline assignment: CDR1 LNHDA and CDR2 SQIVND (reference sequence). The CDR3 here is CASSIGGRSGANVLTF. CDR3 DNA sequence: TGTGCCAGTAGTATTGGGGGGAGGTCTGGGGCCAACGTCCTGACTTTC.

J is TRBJ2-1 and V is TRBV27; a possible D gene is TRBD2 (10 bases). Germline V CDR1 and CDR2: MNHEY, SMNVEV (reference sequence). This CDR3 spans 16 amino acids. Trimming took off 7 bases at V and 8 bases at J, with 24 bases between the two ends. CDR3 bases: TGTGCCAGCACCCTACTAGCGGGACAGGGAGACCATGAGCAGTTCTTC. Translation: CASTLLAGQGDHEQFF.

This clone was counted a few times. The chain carries TRBV29-1 and TRBJ2-1; TRBD1 agrees at 8 bases. Germline assignment: CDR1 SQVTM and CDR2 ANQGSEA. V shed 7 bases, J shed 8 bases, and the junction held 4 bases outside the gene matches. The CDR3 totals 11 residues. In DNA, the CDR3 is TGCAGCGCCACGACAGGGGATGAGCAGTTCTTC. Its protein is CSATTGDEQFF.

This clone was observed a single time. The chain recombines TRBV5-1 with TRBJ1-6, with a possible D match to TRBD1 (5 bases). In germline, CDR1 is SGHRS, CDR2 YFSETQ. CDR3 length: 14 amino acids. The V gene lost 0 bases and the J gene lost 9 bases, with 10 bases spanning the gap. The DNA for the CDR3 is TGCGCCAGCAGCTTGGGGACACCTGGTTCACCCCTCCACTTT. Protein sequence: CASSLGTPGSPLHF.

This chain links TRBV5-6 with TRBJ2-5; possible D gene TRBD1, 6 bases. Trimming removed 0 bases from V and 4 bases from J, with 16 bases in between. This CDR3 region has 16 residues. Germline CDR1 is SGHDT and CDR2 is YYEEEE. As DNA, the CDR3 is TGTGCCAGCAGCTTGGGGGGACAAGTCATTTTAGAGACCCAGTACTTC. Amino acids: CASSLGGQVILETQYF.

V gene TRBV7-8 combines with J gene TRBJ2-1; TRBD1 agrees at 7 bases. The V segment lost 6 bases and the J segment 5 bases; nucleotides outside the gene matches: 10. Germline V gene data show CDR1 as SGHVS and CDR2 as FQNEAQ. This CDR3 has 15 residues. The CDR3 DNA is TGTGCCAGCAGTACCGGGACAGACCCCAACAATGAGCAGTTCTTC. It codes for CASSTGTDPNNEQFF.

The genes are TRBV10-3 and TRBJ1-2; tentative D call: TRBD1 (5 bases). This CDR3 has 16 amino acids. With 2 bases removed from V and 7 bases from J, the gap between germline ends came to 20 bases. Per the germline V gene, CDR1 is ENHRY and CDR2 is SYGVKD. CDR3 nucleotide sequence: TGTGCCATCAGTGAGGAGGGAGGGGTTGTGTCTTTTGGCTACACCTTC. This encodes CAISEEGGVVSFGYTF.